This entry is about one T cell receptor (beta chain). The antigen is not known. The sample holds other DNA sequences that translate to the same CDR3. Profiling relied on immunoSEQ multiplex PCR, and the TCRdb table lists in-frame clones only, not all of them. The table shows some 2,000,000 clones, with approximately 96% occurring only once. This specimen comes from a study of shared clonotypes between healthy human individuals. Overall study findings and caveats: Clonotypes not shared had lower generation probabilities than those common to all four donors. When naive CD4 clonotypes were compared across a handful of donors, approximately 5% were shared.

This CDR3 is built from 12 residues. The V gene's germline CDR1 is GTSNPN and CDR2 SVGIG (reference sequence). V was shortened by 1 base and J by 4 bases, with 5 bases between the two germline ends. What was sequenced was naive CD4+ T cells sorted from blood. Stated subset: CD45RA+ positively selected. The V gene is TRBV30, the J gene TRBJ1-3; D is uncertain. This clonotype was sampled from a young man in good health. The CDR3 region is CAWSDSGNTIYF. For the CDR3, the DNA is TGTGCCTGGAGTGACTCGGGAAACACCATATATTTT.